This TCR beta chain comes out of a study of blood T cell repertoires in COVID-19 (TCRdb year 2020). Regarding the complete study: Samples covering the acute and convalescent phases of COVID-19 were provided by collaborators in the United States, Italy and Spain. Deeply sampled blood TCRbeta repertoires from subjects exposed to, actively infected with, or recovered from COVID-19 were included in the dataset. The material from the prospective study consisted of cDNA or gDNA derived from T cells, B-cell-depleted T cells, or PBMCs. The sample metadata nearly always contained a de-identified subject ID, COVID-19 status, age in years and sex. Samples were obtained from the ongoing ImmuneRACE study (first 160 participants) and from over a thousand subjects provided by 6 global collaborators. The repertoires were made available in a free public database intended to serve as a resource for research on the immune response to SARS-CoV-2. Where available, HLA class I and class II types were taken from metadata supplied by the sample provider and were not determined by assay-based typing. The paper as a whole reports these results and caveats: The amount of clinical and demographic metadata varied by source and participant and was provided uncurated.

The CDR3 goes from the cysteine to the phenylalanine over 12 residues. This entry keeps only the CDR3 DNA: 36 bases, framed from base 1. V is clipped by 9 bases and J by 5 bases, and the sequence between their germline boundaries is 13 bases long. Whole blood was collected in K2EDTA tubes by collaborating institutions according to the institutions' own protocols. Collaborator samples were shipped for TCRbeta analysis as frozen whole blood, isolated PBMCs, or DNA extracted from either sample type. The immunoSEQ Assay, a bias-controlled multiplex PCR, was used to amplify TCRbeta CDR3 regions from genomic DNA. The study's own analysis went as follows. Within the assay, amplification of reference gene primers was used to estimate how many nucleated cells each sample contained. To quantify the absolute abundance of each unique TCRbeta CDR3 rearrangement, sequence reads were collapsed and filtered. For each sample, productive Simpson clonality was calculated as the square root of Simpson's diversity index across productive rearrangements. As stored in TCRdb, this immuneACCESS dataset retains in-frame rearrangements with V and J assigned. A fraction of the clones does not appear; measured against another copy, unresolved V genes explain less than half of the discrepancy, and the remainder lacks a known reason. The V and J calls and clone size are taken from that table; D and trimming were inferred from the DNA. Here the sample has around 160,000 clones; around 87% occur a single time. The ten largest account for almost 1% of the sample.

Comment on this clone: No antigen is known for it. Base qualities are not recorded, but no much larger clone differs from it by a single base.

The source of this sequence is a man younger than 35 with acute or convalescent COVID-19. The sequenced material came from peripheral blood. The sequence joins TRBV12-3 or TRBV12-4 to TRBJ1-2; no D gene is confidently identified. The CDR3 amino acid sequence is: CASARAGYGYTF. DNA sequence: TGTGCCAGTGCCCGCGCGGGGTATGGCTACACCTTC.